This T cell receptor (beta chain) was found in a study of blood T cell repertoires in COVID-19. Germline V lookup: CDR1 KGHSH, CDR2 LQKENI. The CDR3 has 14 amino acids. V lost 3 bases to trimming and J lost 6 bases, with 12 bases between them. Only in-frame clones appear in the TCRdb table, and some are missing; sequencing was by immunoSEQ multiplex PCR. The sample has around 300,000 clones, about nine tenths seen once. The sequencing sample was made of peripheral blood. The source of this sequence is a woman in her 30s with active or convalescent COVID-19. This sequence joins TRBV18 and TRBJ1-3, with D tentatively TRBD1 (6 bases). CDR3 loop: CASSPLRGENTIYF. CDR3 in DNA: TGTGCCAGCTCACCGCTCAGGGGTGAAAACACCATATATTTT.